This T cell receptor beta chain was recorded in a study of regulatory T cells in long-lasting Graves disease. Germline CDR1 is DFQATT and CDR2 is SNEGSKA (reference sequence). The CDR3 totals 16 residues. V lost 0 bases and J lost 3, with 15 bases in between. In its sample, this clonotype was seen many times. Construction of the TCR beta libraries employed iRepertoire HTBI primers in conjunction with Arm-PCR of CDR3 regions. Using its own MiXCR run on the multiplex PCR reads, TCRdb lists one record per CDR3 protein. The top ten hold more than 10% of the sample, which has some 460,000 distinct CDR3 sequences, around 15% seen once. Time point in this sample: newly diagnosed GD, antithyroid drugs for less than 3 months. With RNA extracted from PBMCs as input, the TCR library was made. The same data also contributed to another study, on T cells in Graves' hyperthyroidism and ophthalmopathy.

V gene TRBV20-1 combines with J gene TRBJ2-1; weak D call: TRBD2 (6 bases). The sample in question was peripheral blood mononuclear cells (PBMCs), obtained at new diagnosis, from a patient treated with antithyroid drugs. This clonotype was obtained from a man in his forties with Graves disease. The DNA for the CDR3 is TGCAGTGCTAGAGATTCTCAGGCGGGAATCTACAATGAGCAGTTCTTC. Protein: CSARDSQAGIYNEQFF.